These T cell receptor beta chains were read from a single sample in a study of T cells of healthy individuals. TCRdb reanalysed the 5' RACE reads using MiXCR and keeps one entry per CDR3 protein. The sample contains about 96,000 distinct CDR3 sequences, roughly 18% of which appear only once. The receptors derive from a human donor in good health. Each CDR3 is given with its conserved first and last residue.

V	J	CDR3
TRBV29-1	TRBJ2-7	CSVEDPSGSSYEQYF
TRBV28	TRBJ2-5	CASSSPHGGRGETQYF
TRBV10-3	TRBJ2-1	CAIGERPTMTSGHYNEQFF
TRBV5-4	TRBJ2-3	CASSTGQGVSDMQYF
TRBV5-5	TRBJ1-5	CASSLVGGTDQPQHF
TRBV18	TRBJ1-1	CASSSQGDEAFF
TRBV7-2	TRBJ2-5	CASSPYWGEETQYF
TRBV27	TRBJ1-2	CASSLSGARGYGYTF
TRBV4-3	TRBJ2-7	CASSQEANSWYEQYF
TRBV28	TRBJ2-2	CASSFLLAGGTGELFF
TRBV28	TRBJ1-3	CASSRQTGNTIYF
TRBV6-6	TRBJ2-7	CASSYSWGLGGEQYF
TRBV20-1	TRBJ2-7	CSAGGATYEQYF
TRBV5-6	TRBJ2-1	CASSAYKNEQFF
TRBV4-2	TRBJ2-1	CASSPHPSSGGYNEQFF
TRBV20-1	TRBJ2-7	CSAPDSRQDLTGEQYF
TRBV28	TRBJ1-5	CASSPLTGRANQPQHF
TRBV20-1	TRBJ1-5	CSAAGSNQPQHF
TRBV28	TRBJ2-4	CASSLLEVVAGDENIQYF
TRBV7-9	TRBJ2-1	CASRSPSGESSYNEQFF
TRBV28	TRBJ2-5	CASSLWGEGQETQYF
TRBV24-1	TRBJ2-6	CATSVGTGGSGANVLTF
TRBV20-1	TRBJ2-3	CSASASGAHTYF
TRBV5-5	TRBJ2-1	CASSSSPTSYNEQFF
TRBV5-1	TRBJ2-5	CASSQQGGSQETQYF
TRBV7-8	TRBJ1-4	CASNREHEKLFF
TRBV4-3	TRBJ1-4	CASSQKGGQAGEKLFF
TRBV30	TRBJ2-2	CAWFSRDRGTAGELFF
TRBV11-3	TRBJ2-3	CASSSQTGLAQYF
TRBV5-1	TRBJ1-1	CASSLEGTLNTEAFF
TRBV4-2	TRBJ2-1	CASSPGLAGEYNEQFF
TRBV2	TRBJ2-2	CASRAGNTGELFF
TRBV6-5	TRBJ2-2	CASSTGQTPNTGELFF
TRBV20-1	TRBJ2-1	CSAKPPVNVANNEQFF
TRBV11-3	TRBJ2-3	CASSLAGQGLTDTQYF
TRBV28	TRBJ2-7	CASSLGSTGWGSYEQYF
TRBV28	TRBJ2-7	CASSLGTSGKRRPGYEQYF
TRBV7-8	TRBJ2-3	CASSITSGGVWDTQYF
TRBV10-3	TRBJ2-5	CAISDYQETQYF
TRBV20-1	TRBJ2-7	CSARSSGDSYEQYF
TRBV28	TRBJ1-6	CASSVGLRGLMDSPLHF
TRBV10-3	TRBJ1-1	CAISESLANTEAFF
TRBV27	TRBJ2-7	CASSSRGTGVLARAYEQYF
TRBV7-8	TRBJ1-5	CASSLARGPQHF
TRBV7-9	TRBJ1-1	CASSLQGGVTEAFF
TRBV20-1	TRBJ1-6	CSARDIRGPSSYNSPLHF
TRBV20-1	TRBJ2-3	CSASALAGLHTQYF
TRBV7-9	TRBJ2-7	CASSPHRGAAYEQYF
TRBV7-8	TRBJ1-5	CASSPLGTGGNQPQHF
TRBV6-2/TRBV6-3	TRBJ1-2	CASYPRTANYGYTF
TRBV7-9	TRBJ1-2	CASSLARDGYTF
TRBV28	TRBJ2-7	CASSWPGDDSYEQYF
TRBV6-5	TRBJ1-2	CASSRDRANYGYTF
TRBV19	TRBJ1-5	CASSTGTGANQPQHF